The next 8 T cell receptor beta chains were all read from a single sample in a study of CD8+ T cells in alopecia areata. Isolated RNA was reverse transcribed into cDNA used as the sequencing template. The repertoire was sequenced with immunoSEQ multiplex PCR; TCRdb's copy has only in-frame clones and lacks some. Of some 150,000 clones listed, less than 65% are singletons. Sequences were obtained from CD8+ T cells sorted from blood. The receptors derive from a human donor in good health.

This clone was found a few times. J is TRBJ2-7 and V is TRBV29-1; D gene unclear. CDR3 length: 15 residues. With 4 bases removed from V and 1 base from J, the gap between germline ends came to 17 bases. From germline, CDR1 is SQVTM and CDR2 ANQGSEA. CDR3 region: CSVGSHGGVSYEQYF. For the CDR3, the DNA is TGCAGCGTTGGCTCCCACGGTGGGGTTTCCTACGAGCAGTACTTC.

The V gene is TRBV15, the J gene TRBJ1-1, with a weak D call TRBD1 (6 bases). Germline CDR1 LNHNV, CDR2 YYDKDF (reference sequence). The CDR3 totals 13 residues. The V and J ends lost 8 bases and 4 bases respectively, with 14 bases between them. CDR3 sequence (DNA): TGTGCCACCGGGGAAACAGGGAGCACTGAAGCTTTCTTT. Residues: CATGETGSTEAFF.

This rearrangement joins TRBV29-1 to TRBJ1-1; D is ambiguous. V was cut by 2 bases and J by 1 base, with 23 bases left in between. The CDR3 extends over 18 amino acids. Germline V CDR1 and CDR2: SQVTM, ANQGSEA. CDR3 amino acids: CSVESYLWASHTNTEAFF. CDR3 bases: TGCAGCGTTGAATCCTACCTTTGGGCCAGCCATACGAACACTGAAGCTTTCTTT.

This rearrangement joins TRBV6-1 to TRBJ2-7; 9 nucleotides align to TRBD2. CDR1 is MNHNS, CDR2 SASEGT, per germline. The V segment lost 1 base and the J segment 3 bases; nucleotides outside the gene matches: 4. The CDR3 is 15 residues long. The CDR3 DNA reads TGTGCCAGCAGTGAAGAGCGTAGCGGGAGCTACGAGCAGTACTTC. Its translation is CASSEERSGSYEQYF.

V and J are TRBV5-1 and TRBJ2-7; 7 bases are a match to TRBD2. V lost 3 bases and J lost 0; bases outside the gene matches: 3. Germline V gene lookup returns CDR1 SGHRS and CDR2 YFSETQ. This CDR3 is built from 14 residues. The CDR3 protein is CASSSRTSSYEQYF. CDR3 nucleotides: TGCGCCAGCAGCTCACGGACTAGCTCCTACGAGCAGTACTTC.

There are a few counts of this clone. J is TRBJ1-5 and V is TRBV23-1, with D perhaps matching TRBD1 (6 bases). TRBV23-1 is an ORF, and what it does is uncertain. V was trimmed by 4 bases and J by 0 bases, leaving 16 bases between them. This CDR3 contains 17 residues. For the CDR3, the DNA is TGCGCCAGCAGTCCGTCCCGGGACACGGATAGCAATCAGCCCCAGCATTTT. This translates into CASSPSRDTDSNQPQHF.

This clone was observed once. The CDR3 DNA sequence: TGCGCCAGCAGCTTGTCTCTAGCGGGCTCCTACGAGCAGTACTTC. It translates to CASSLSLAGSYEQYF. The genes are TRBV5-1 and TRBJ2-7; 8 bases agree with TRBD2. The CDR3 is 15 amino acids. The germline V gene has CDR1 SGHRS and CDR2 YFSETQ. With V trimmed by 1 base and J by 0 bases, 3 bases remained unmatched. The complete variable domain, with remaining parts taken from reference TRBV5-1 and TRBJ2-7, reads KAGVTQTPRYLIKTRGQQVTLSCSPISGHRSVSWYQQTPGQGLQFLFEYFSETQRNKGNFPGRFSGRQFSNSRSEMNVSTLELGDSALYLCASSLSLAGSYEQYFGPGTRLTVT.

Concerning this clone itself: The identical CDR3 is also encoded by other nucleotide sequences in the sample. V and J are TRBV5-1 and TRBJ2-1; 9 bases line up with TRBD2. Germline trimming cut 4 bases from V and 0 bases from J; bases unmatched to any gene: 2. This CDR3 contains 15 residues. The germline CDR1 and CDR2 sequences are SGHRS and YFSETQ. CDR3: CASSLTSGSYNEQFF. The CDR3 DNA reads TGCGCCAGCAGCCTGACTAGCGGCTCCTACAATGAGCAGTTCTTC.